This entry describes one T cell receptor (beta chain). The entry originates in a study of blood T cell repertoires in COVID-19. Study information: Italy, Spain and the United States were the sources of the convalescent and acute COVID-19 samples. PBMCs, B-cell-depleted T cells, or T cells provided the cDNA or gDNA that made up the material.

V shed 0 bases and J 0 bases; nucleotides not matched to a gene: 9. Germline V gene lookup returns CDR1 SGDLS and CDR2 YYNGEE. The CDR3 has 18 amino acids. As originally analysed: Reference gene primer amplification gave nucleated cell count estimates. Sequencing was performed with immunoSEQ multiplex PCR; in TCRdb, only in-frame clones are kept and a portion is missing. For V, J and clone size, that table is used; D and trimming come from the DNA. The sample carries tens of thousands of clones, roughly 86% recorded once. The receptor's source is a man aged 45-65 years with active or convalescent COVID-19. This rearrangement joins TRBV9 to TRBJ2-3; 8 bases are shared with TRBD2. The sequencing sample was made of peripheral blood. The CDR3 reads CASSVVAGYTDSTDTQYF. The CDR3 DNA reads TGTGCCAGCAGCGTAGTAGCGGGGTATACCGATAGCACAGATACGCAGTATTTT.